This T cell receptor (beta chain) originates from a study of blood T cell repertoires in COVID-19. The V segment lost 3 bases and the J segment 4 bases; nucleotides outside the gene matches: 2. The length of the CDR3 is 13 residues. Looked up from germline, CDR1 is MDHEN and CDR2 is SYDVKM. This clone was counted between two and nine times. Participant-reported clinical history was the basis for cohort assignment. Data came from immunoSEQ multiplex PCR; TCRdb stores just in-frame clones and leaves some out. The sample holds approximately 270,000 clones, 70% to 90% seen once. The sequence came from a woman in her 30s who had recovered from COVID-19. The chain employs TRBV28 and TRBJ1-2, with 7 bases matching TRBD1. Sequencing was performed on PBMCs or T cells enriched from blood (not recorded which). Here the CDR3 DNA reads TGTGCCAGCAGTTTCGACAGGGCCTATGGCTACACCTTC. Translated, it gives CASSFDRAYGYTF.